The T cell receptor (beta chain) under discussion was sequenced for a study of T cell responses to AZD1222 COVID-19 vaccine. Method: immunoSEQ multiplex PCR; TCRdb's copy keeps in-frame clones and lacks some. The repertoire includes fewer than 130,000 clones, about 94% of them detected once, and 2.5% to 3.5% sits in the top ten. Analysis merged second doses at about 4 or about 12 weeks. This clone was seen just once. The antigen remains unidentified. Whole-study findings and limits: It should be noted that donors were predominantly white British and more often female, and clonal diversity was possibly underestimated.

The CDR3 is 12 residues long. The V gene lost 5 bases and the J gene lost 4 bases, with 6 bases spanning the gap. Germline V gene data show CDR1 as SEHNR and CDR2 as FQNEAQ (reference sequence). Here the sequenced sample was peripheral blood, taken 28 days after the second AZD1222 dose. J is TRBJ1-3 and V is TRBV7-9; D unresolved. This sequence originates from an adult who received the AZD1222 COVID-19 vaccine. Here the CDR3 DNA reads TGTGCCAGCAGCCCGGGGGGAAACACCATATATTTT. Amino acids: CASSPGGNTIYF.